This T cell receptor beta chain comes out of a study of blood T cells in healthy people across ages. Regarding the study as a whole: Naive CD4+ cells and diversity were both higher in long-lived donors than in aged donors. TCR beta diversity tracked closely with naive T cell percentage.

Comments on this clonotype: The antigen is undetermined.

Through a sample-barcoded 5' primer and a J-beta primer mix, a second PCR was run for about 6 to 11 cycles. Each CDR3 protein gets one entry after TCRdb re-called the 5' RACE reads with MiXCR. The sample lists about 1.8 million distinct CDR3 sequences, around 50% occurring once. V was clipped by 3 bases and J by 3 bases, with 15 bases between them. There are 14 residues in the CDR3. The germline V gene has CDR1 DFQATT and CDR2 SNEGSKA (reference sequence). Healthy Caucasian individuals from Russia aged roughly 6 to 90 served as donors. For every donor, a draw yielded about 9.7 milliliters of peripheral blood.

This sequence was found in a woman aged 40 to 50 in good health. Material: blood. The chain combines TRBV20-1 with TRBJ2-7; either TRBD1 or TRBD2 may fit D (5 bases each). The CDR3 loop reads CSASFLGTLYEQYF. CDR3 in DNA: TGCAGTGCTAGCTTCCTGGGGACGCTCTACGAGCAGTACTTC.